A few counts support the clone carrying this T cell receptor beta chain. What it binds is not known. This sample was included in a study of blood T cells in healthy people across ages. Study results and caveats: In long-lived donors, naive CD4+ cell counts and diversity exceeded those of aged donors. For the donors, CMV status was unknown and possibly confounded expanded clonotype changes. Age advanced and TCR beta diversity per million T cells fell, roughly linearly.

This CDR3 spans 15 amino acids. CDR1 SEHNR and CDR2 FQNEAQ come from the germline V gene (reference sequence). The germline V and J ends were trimmed by 6 bases and 11 bases, with 20 bases remaining between them. Through a sample-barcoded 5' primer and a J-beta primer mix, a second PCR was run for 7 to 11 cycles. Each TCR beta cDNA got a 12-nucleotide random molecular identifier. TCRdb re-analysed the 5' RACE reads in MiXCR, keeping a single row per CDR3 protein. This table holds about 1.6 million distinct CDR3 sequences, roughly 32% found once. This clonotype was obtained from a woman aged 25-40 years in good health. V and J are TRBV7-9 and TRBJ1-6; D is undetermined. Sequencing was performed on blood. The CDR3 here is CASSYPRQSPTPLHF. The CDR3 DNA follows: TGTGCCAGCAGTTATCCCCGACAAAGCCCCACACCCCTCCACTTT.